This T cell receptor beta chain was sequenced during a study of T cells in Graves' hyperthyroidism and ophthalmopathy. This clonotype was seen at least ten times. The CDR3 totals 15 residues. Germline trimming cut 6 bases from V and 5 bases from J; bases unmatched to any gene: 10. CDR1 is MDHEN and CDR2 is SYDVKM in the germline V gene. From RNA transcripts, TCR beta CDR3 regions were amplified. With the HTBI primer set, the TCR CDR3 went through a first round of RT-PCR. From the multiplex PCR reads, TCRdb called clonotypes with MiXCR, one entry per CDR3 protein. This table has 250,000 to 300,000 distinct CDR3 sequences, around a fifth appearing once.

This TCR was recovered from a man aged 50 to 60 with Graves' ophthalmopathy. The V gene is TRBV28, the J gene TRBJ1-5; TRBD1 agrees at 7 bases. Sequences were obtained from blood. CDR3 protein: CASSLSTGWDQPQHF. The CDR3 nucleotides are TGTGCCAGCAGCCTATCGACAGGGTGGGATCAGCCCCAGCATTTT.